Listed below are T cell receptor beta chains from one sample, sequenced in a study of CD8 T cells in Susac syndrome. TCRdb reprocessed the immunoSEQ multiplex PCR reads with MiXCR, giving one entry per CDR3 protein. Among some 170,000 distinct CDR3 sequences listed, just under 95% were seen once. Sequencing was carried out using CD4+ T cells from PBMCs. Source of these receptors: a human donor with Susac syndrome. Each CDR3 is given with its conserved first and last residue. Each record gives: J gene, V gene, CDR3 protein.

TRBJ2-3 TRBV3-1 CASSQIVERDTQYF
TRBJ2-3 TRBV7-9 CASSLGGPGADTQYF
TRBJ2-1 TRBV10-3 CAISEVPWGRDYNEQFF
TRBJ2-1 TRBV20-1 CSAFLAGGPNEQFF
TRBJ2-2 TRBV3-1 CASSGKDRGGELFF
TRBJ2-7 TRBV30 CAWRIVPGAEQYF
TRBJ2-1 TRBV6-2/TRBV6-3 CASSKGWSEQFF
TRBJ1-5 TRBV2 CASAGFADQPQHF
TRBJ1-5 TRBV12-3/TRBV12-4 CASRPIGGQGERNQPQHF
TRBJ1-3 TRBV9 CASSTGHSSGNTIYF
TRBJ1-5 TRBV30 CAYRGSGNQPQHF